Listed below are T cell receptor beta chains from one sample, sequenced in a study of shared clonotypes between healthy human individuals. The table came from immunoSEQ multiplex PCR; TCRdb's copy has only in-frame clones and leaves some out. There are millions of clones in the sample; over 85% occur only once, and more than 0.1% lies in the top ten. Material: naive CD4+ T cells sorted from blood. The source is a man younger than 35 in good health. The conserved cysteine and the conserved F or W are not part of the CDR3 here. D genes are given only for firm matches. Rows may omit the clone size; those that give it use once, few, many or a size class.

v_gene	d_gene	abundance	j_gene	CDR3aa
TRBV20-1	.	.	TRBJ2-7	SARDQAQY
TRBV29-1	TRBD1	.	TRBJ1-1	SVEGRNTGAAF
TRBV6-1	TRBD1	.	TRBJ1-2	ASSEGFRDRPDGYT
TRBV4-1	.	.	TRBJ2-2	ASSLIRDTGELF
TRBV4-2	.	.	TRBJ1-5	ASSQDQGQPQH
TRBV14	.	.	TRBJ1-2	ASSPGQNYGYT
TRBV30	.	.	TRBJ2-3	AWSGGNTQY
TRBV7-2	.	.	TRBJ2-6	ASSLTGRVSSGANVLT
TRBV7-2	.	.	TRBJ2-5	ASRLGQPWTQY
TRBV19	TRBD1	.	TRBJ1-1	ASKIGGLTTEAF
TRBV6-5	TRBD1	.	TRBJ1-2	ASIRLTGGIDGYT
TRBV5-1	.	.	TRBJ2-5	ASSLDLETQY
TRBV19	.	.	TRBJ2-7	ASSIGPGGSYEQY
TRBV11-2	TRBD2	.	TRBJ2-7	ASSPGLAYEQY
TRBV29-1	TRBD1	.	TRBJ1-1	SVAGTGVSEAF
TRBV2	.	.	TRBJ2-7	ASSNQAGKDEQY
TRBV6-6	TRBD2	.	TRBJ2-1	ASSFSGIEQF
TRBV5-1	.	.	TRBJ2-7	ASSPEGSYEQY
TRBV7-9	TRBD2	.	TRBJ2-5	ASSLFGLAGGETQY
TRBV7-2	.	.	TRBJ1-2	ASSLRDLVYGYT
TRBV5-1	.	once	TRBJ2-3	ASTRGAPSTDTQY
TRBV6-6	TRBD2	.	TRBJ2-1	ASSPRLAGVGGEQF
TRBV10-3	TRBD1	.	TRBJ2-7	AISEVTGFSYEQY
TRBV7-2	TRBD2	.	TRBJ2-7	ASSLGGSKYEQY
TRBV2	TRBD1	.	TRBJ1-5	ASRTGGNSQH
TRBV28	TRBD1	.	TRBJ2-5	ASSTTRPTGVQETQY
TRBV6-1	.	.	TRBJ2-7	ASSIGGGFEQY